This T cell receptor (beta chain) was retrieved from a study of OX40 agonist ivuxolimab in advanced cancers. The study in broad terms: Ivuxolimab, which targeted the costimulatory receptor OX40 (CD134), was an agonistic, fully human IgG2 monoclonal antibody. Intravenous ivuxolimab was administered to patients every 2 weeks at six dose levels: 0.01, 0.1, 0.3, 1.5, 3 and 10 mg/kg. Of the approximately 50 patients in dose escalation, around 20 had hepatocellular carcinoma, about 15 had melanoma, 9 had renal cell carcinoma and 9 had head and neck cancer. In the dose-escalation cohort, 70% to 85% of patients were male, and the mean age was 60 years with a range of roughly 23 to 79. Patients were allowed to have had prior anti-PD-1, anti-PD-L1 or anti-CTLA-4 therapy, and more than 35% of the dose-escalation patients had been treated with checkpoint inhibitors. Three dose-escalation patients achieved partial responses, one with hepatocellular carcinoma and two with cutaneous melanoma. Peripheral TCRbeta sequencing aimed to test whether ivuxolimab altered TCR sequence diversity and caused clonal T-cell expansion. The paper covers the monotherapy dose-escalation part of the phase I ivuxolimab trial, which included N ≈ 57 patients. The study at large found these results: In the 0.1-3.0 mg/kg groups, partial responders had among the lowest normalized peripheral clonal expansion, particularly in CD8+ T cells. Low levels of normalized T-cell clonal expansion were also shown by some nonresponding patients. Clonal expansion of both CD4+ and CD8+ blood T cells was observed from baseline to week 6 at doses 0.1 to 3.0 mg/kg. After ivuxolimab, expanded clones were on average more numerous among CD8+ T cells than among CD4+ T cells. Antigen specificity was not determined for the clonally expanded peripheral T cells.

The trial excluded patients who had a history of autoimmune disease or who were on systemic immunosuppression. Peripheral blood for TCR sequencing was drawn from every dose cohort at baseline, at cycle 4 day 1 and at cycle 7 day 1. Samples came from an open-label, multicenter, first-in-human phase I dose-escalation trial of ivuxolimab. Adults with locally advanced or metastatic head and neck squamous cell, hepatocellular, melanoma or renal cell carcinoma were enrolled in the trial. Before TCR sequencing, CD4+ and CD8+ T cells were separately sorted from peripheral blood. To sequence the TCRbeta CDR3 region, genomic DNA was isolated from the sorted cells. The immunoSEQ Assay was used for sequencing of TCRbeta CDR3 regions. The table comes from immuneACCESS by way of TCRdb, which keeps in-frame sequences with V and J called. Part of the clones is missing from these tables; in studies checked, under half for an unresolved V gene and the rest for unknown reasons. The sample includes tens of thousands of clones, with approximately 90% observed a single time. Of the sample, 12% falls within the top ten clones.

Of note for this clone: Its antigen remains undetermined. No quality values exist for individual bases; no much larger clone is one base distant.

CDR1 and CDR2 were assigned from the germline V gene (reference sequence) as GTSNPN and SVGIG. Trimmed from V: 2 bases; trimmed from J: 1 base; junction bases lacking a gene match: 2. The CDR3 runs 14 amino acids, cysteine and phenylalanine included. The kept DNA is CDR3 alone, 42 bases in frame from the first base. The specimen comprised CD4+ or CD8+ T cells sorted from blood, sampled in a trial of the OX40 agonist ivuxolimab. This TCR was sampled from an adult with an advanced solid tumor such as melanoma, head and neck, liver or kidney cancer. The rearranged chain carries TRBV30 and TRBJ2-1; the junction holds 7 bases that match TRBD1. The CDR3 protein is CAWSHRGSYNEQFF. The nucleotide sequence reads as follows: TGTGCCTGGAGTCACAGGGGTTCCTACAATGAGCAGTTCTTC. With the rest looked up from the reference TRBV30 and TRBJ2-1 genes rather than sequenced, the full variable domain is SQTIHQWPATLVQPVGSPLSLECTVEGTSNPNLYWYRQAAGRGLQLLFYSVGIGQISSEVPQNLSASRPQDRQFILSSKKLLLSDSGFYLCAWSHRGSYNEQFFGPGTRLTVL.